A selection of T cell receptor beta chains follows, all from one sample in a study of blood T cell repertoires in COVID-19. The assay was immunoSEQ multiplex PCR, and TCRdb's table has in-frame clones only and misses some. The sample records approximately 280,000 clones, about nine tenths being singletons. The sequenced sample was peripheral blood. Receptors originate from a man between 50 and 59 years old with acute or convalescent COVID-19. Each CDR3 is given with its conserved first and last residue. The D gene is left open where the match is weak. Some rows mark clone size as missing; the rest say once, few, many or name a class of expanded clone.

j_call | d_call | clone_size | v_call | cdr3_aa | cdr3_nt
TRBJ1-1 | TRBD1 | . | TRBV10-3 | CAISETGAGGEAFF | TGTGCCATCAGTGAGACGGGGGCAGGGGGGGAAGCTTTCTTT
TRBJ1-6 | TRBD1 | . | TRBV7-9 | CASSFGIGQGSSPLHF | TGTGCCAGCAGCTTTGGGATCGGACAGGGAAGTTCACCCCTCCACTTT
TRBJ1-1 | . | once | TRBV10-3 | CAISAFLPDTEAFF | TGTGCCATCAGTGCTTTCCTGCCGGACACTGAAGCTTTCTTT
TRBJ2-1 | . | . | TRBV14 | CASSQERFPYNEQFF | TGTGCCAGCAGCCAAGAGCGTTTCCCCTACAATGAGCAGTTCTTC
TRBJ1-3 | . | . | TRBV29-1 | CSALDRGNTIYF | TGCAGCGCACTCGACAGGGGAAACACCATATATTTT
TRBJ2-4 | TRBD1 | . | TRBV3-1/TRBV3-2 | CASSPQGGVQYF | TGTGCCAGCAGCCCACAGGGGGGAGTTCAGTACTTC
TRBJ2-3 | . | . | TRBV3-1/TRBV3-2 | CASSQEGSADYTDTQYF | TGTGCCAGCAGCCAGGAAGGATCAGCAGACTACACAGATACGCAGTATTTT
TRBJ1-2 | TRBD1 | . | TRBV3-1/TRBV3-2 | CASRQLDRGNGYTF | TGTGCCAGCAGACAACTCGACAGGGGCAATGGCTACACCTTC
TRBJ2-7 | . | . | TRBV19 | CASSIRDNFYEQYF | TGTGCCAGTAGTATAAGGGACAACTTCTACGAGCAGTACTTC
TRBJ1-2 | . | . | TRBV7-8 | CASSLGGGRGYTF | TGTGCCAGCAGCTTAGGGGGGGGCCGTGGCTACACCTTC
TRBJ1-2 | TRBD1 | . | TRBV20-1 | CSASAPQGNYGYTF | TGCAGTGCTAGTGCTCCACAGGGGAACTATGGCTACACCTTC
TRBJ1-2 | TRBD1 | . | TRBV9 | CASSPSRQGDYGYTF | TGTGCCAGCAGCCCTTCTCGACAGGGCGACTATGGCTACACCTTC
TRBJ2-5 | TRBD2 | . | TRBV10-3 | CAISEPGGGETQYF | TGTGCCATCAGTGAGCCCGGGGGGGGAGAGACCCAGTACTTC
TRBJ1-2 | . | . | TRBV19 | CASSIPRSYGYTF | TGTGCCAGTAGTATTCCTCGCAGCTATGGCTACACCTTC
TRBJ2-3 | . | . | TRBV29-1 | CSVQGFQDTQYF | TGCAGCGTTCAGGGGTTTCAAGATACGCAGTATTTT
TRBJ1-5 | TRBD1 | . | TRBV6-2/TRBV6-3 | CASTPRGPNQPQHF | TGTGCCAGCACCCCCAGGGGGCCTAATCAGCCCCAGCATTTT
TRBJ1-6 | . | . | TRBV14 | CASSQAGGGRAWYNSPLHF | TGTGCCAGCAGCCAAGCGGGTGGAGGACGTGCATGGTATAATTCACCCCTCCACTTT
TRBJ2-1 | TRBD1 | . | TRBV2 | CASSYDRDNEQFF | TGTGCCAGCAGTTACGACAGGGACAATGAGCAGTTCTTC
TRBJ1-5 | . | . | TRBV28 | CASSLGANQPQHF | TGTGCCAGCAGCTTGGGGGCGAATCAGCCCCAGCATTTT
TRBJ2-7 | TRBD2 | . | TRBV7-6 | CASSLGGRGGYEQYF | TGTGCCAGCAGCTTAGGGGGACGGGGGGGATACGAGCAGTACTTC